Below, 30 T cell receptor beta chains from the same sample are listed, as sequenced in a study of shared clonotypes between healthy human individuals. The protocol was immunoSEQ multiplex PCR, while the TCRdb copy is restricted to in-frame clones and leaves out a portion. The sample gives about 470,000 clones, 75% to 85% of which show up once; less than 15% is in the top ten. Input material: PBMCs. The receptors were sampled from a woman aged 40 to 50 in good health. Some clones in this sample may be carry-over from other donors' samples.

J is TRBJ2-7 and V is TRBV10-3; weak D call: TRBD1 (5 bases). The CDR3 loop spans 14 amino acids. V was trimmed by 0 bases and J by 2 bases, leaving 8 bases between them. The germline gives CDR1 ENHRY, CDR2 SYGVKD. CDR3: CAISESTGTYEQYF. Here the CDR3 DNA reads TGTGCCATCAGTGAGTCCACAGGAACCTACGAGCAGTACTTC.

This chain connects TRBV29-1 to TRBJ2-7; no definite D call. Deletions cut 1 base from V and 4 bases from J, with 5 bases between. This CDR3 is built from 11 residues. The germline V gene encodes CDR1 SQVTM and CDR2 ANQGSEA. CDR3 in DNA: TGCAGCGTTGAAGTTTCGTACGAGCAGTACTTC. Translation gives CSVEVSYEQYF.

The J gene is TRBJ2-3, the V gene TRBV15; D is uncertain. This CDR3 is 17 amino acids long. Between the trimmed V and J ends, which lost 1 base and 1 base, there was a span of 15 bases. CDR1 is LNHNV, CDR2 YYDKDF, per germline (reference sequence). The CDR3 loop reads CATSRGLSAPGTDTQYF. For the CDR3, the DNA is TGTGCCACCAGCAGAGGACTGTCGGCGCCGGGCACAGATACGCAGTATTTT.

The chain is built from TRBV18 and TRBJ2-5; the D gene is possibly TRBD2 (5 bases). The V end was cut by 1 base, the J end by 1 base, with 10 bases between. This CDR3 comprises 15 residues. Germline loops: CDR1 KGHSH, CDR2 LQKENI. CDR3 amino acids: CASSPQVATQETQYF. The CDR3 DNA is TGTGCCAGCTCACCACAAGTAGCGACCCAAGAGACCCAGTACTTC. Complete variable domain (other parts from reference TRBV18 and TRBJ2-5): NAGVMQNPRHLVRRRGQEARLRCSPMKGHSHVYWYRQLPEEGLKFMVYLQKENIIDESGMPKERFSAEFPKEGPSILRIQQVVRGDSAAYFCASSPQVATQETQYFGPGTRLLVL.

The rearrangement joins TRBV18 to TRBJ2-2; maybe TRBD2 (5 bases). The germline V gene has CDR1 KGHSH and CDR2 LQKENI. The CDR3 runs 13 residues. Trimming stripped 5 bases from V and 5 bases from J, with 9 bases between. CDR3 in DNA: TGTGCCAGCTCAGCCGAGCGGACCGGGGAGCTGTTTTTT. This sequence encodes CASSAERTGELFF.

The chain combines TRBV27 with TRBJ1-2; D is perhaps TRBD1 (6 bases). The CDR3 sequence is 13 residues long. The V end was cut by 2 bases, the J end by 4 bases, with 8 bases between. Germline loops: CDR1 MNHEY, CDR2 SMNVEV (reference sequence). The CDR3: CASSLQGSYGYTF. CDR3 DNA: TGTGCCAGCAGTTTACAGGGGAGCTATGGCTACACCTTC.

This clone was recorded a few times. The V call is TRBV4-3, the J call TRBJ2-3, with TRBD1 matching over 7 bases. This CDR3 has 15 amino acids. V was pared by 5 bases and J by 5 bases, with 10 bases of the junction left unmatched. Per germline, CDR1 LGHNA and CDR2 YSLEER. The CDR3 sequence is CASSKGGSEVDTQYF. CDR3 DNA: TGCGCCAGCAGCAAAGGGGGCAGCGAAGTAGATACGCAGTATTTT.

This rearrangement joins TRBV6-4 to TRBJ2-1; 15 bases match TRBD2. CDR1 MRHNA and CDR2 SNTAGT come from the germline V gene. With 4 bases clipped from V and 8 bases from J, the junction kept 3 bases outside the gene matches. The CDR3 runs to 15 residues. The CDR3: CASSGGLAGGDEQFF. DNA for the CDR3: TGTGCCAGCAGTGGGGGACTAGCGGGAGGTGATGAGCAGTTCTTC.

DNA for the CDR3: TGCAGCGTTGAAGGTTACAATGAGCAGTTCTTC. Its protein product is CSVEGYNEQFF. The chain employs TRBV29-1 and TRBJ2-1; D is uncertain. The CDR3 runs to 11 residues. CDR1 is SQVTM and CDR2 is ANQGSEA in the germline V gene. The germline V and J ends were trimmed by 1 base and 4 bases, with 2 bases remaining between them.

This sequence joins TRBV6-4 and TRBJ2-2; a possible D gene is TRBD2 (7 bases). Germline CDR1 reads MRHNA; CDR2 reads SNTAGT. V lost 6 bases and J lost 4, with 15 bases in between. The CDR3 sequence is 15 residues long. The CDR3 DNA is TGTGCCAGCAGCATGGGGGCGGGAGCCACCGGGGAGCTGTTTTTT. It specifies CASSMGAGATGELFF.

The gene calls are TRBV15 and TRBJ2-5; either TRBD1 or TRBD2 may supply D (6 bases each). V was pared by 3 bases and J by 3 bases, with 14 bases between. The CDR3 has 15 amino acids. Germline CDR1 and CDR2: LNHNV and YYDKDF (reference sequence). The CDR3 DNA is TGTGCCACCAGCAGTTCACAGGGCGGGGAAGAGACCCAGTACTTC. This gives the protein CATSSSQGGEETQYF.

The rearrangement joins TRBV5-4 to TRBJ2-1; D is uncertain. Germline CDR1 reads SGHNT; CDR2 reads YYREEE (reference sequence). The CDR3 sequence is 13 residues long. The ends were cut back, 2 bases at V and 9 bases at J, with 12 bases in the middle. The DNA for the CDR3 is TGTGCCAGCAGCTTAGGACCTCTAAGTGAGCAGTTCTTC. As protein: CASSLGPLSEQFF.

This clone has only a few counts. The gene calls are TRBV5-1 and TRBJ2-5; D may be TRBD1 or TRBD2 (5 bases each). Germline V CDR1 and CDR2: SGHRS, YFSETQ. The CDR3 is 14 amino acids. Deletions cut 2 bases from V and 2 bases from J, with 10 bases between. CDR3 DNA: TGCGCCAGCAGCTTCCAGGGAGTACAAGAGACCCAGTACTTC. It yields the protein CASSFQGVQETQYF. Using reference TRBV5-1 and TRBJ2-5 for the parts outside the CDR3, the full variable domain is KAGVTQTPRYLIKTRGQQVTLSCSPISGHRSVSWYQQTPGQGLQFLFEYFSETQRNKGNFPGRFSGRQFSNSRSEMNVSTLELGDSALYLCASSFQGVQETQYFGPGTRLLVL.

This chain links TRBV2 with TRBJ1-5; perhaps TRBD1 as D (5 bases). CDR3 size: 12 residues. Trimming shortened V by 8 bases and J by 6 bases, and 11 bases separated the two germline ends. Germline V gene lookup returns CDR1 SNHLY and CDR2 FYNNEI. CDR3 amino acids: CASGDSGQPQHF. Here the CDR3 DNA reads TGTGCCAGCGGGGACTCGGGTCAGCCCCAGCATTTT. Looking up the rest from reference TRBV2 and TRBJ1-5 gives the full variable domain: EPEVTQTPSHQVTQMGQEVILRCVPISNHLYFYWYRQILGQKVEFLVSFYNNEISEKSEIFDDQFSVERPDGSNFTLKIRSTKLEDSAMYFCASGDSGQPQHFGDGTRLSIL.

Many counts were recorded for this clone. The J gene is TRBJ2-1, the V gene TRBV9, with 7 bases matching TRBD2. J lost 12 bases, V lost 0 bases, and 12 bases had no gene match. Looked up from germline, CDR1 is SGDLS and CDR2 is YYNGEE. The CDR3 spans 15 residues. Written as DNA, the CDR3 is TGTGCCAGCAGCGTAGGGGCCGGGAGGTCCAAGGGGCAGTTCTTC. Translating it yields CASSVGAGRSKGQFF.

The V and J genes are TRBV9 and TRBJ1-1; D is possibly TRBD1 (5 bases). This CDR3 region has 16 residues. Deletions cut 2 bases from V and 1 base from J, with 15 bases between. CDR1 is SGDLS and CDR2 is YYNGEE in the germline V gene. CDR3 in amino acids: CASSVAAGPSNTEAFF. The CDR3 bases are TGTGCCAGCAGCGTCGCGGCGGGGCCCTCGAACACTGAAGCTTTCTTT.

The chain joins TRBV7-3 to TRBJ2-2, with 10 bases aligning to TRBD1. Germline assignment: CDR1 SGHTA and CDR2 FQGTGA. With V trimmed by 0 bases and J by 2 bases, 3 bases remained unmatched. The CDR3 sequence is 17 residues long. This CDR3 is CASSLTRQGANTGELFF. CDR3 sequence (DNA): TGTGCCAGCAGCTTAACCCGACAGGGGGCTAACACCGGGGAGCTGTTTTTT.

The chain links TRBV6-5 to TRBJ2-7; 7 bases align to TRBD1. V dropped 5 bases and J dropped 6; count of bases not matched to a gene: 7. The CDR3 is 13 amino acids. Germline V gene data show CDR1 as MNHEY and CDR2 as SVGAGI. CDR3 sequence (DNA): TGTGCCAGCAGTCTGACAGGGACATCCGAGCAGTACTTC. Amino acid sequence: CASSLTGTSEQYF.

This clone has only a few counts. The CDR3 DNA sequence: TGCGCCAGCAGCTGGGGAGCAGGGTTAGGAATTGGTGGCTACACCTTC. This codes for CASSWGAGLGIGGYTF. The chain employs TRBV5-1 and TRBJ1-2; D is possibly TRBD1 (5 bases). CDR3 length equals 16 residues. V lost 3 bases, J lost 7 bases, and 22 bases lay in between. The V gene's germline CDR1 is SGHRS and CDR2 YFSETQ.

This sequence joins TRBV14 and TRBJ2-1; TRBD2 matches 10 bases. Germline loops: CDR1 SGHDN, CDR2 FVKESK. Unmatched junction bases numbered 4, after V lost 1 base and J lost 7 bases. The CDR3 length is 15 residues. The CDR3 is CASSQGTSGLNEQFF. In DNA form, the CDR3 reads TGTGCCAGCAGCCAAGGGACTAGCGGTTTGAATGAGCAGTTCTTC.

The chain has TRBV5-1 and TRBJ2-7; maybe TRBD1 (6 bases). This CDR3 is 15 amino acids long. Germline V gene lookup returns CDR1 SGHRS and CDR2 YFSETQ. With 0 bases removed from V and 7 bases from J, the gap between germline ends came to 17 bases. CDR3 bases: TGCGCCAGCAGCTTGGTGGCAGGGGAGAAGGGAGAGCAGTACTTC. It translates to CASSLVAGEKGEQYF.

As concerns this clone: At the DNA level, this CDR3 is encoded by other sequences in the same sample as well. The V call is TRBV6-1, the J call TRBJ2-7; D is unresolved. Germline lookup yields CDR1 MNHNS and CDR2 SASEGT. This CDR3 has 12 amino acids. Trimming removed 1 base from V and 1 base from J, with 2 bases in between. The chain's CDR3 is CASSEGSYEQYF. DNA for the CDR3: TGTGCCAGCAGTGAAGGGTCCTACGAGCAGTACTTC.

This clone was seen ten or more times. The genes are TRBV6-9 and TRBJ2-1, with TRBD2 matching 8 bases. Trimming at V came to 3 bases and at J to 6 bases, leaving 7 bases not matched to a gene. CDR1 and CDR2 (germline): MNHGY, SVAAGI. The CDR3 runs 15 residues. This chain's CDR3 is CASSYRREVPNEQFF. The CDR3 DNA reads TGTGCCAGCAGTTACAGGCGGGAGGTTCCCAATGAGCAGTTCTTC.

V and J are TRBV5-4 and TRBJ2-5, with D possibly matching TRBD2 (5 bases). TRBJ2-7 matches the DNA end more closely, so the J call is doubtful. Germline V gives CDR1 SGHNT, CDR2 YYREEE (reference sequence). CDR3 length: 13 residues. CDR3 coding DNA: TGTGCCAGCAGCTTGGGAGGGCAGTACGAGCAGTACTTC. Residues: CASSLGGQYEQYF.

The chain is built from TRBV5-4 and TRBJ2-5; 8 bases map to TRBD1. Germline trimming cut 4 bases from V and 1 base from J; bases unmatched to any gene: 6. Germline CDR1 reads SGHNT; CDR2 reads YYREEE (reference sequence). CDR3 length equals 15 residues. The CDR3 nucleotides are TGTGCCAGCAGCGTACCCGACAGGGGCCAAGAGACCCAGTACTTC. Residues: CASSVPDRGQETQYF.

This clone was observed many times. In nucleotides, the CDR3 is TGTGCCAGCAGAGGGACTCCTAATGAAAAACTGTTTTTT. Its protein is CASRGTPNEKLFF. J is TRBJ1-4 and V is TRBV25-1; the D gene is possibly TRBD1 (5 bases). This CDR3 is 13 amino acids long. Germline V lookup: CDR1 MGHDK, CDR2 SYGVNS. Trimming stripped 6 bases from V and 3 bases from J, with 8 bases between.

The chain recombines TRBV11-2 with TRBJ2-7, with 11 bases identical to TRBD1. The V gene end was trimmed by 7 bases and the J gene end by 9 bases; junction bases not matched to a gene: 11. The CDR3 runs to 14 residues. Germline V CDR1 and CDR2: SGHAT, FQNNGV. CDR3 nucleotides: TGTGCCAGCACCTTCACCGGGACAGGGGGTGTGCAGTACTTC. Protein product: CASTFTGTGGVQYF.

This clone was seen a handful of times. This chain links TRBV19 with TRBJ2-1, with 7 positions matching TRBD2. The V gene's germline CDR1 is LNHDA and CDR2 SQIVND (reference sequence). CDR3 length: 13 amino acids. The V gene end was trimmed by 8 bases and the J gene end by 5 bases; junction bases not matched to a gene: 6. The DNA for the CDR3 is TGTGCCAGTTCGAGCGGGACCCACAATGAGCAGTTCTTC. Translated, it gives CASSSGTHNEQFF.

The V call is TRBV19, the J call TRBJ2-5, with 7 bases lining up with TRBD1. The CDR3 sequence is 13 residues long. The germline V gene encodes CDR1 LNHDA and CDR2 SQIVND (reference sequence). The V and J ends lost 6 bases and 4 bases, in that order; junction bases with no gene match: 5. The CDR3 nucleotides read TGTGCCAGTAGCCAGACAGGGACAGAGACCCAGTACTTC. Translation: CASSQTGTETQYF.

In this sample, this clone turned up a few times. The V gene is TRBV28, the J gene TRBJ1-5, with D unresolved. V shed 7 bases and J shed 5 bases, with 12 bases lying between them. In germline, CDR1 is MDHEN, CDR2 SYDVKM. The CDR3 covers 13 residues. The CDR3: CASKGFLDQPQHF. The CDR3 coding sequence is TGTGCCAGCAAAGGATTTTTGGATCAGCCCCAGCATTTT. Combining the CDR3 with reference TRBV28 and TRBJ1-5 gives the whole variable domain DVKVTQSSRYLVKRTGEKVFLECVQDMDHENMFWYRQDPGLGLRLIYFSYDVKMKEKGDIPEGYSVSREKKERFSLILESASTNQTSMYLCASKGFLDQPQHFGDGTRLSIL.